This T cell receptor (beta chain) is from a study of blood T cells in healthy people across ages. The V end was cut by 6 bases, the J end by 6 bases, with 11 bases between. This CDR3 has 12 amino acids. Isolation of PBMCs gave at least 7 million cells per sample. Then a second PCR, running roughly 7 to 12 cycles, was carried out with a sample-barcoded 5' primer and a J-beta primer mix. A tag from a template-switch adaptor with 12 random nucleotides marked each cDNA molecule. TCRdb ran MiXCR on the 5' RACE reads and lists one entry per CDR3 protein. Of about 1.5 million distinct CDR3 sequences in the sample, 42% are singletons; the top ten hold about 4%. Broader study findings: Diversity of TCR beta per million T cells declined in a roughly linear way with age. Compared with aged donors, long-lived donors showed fewer expanded clones, suggesting selection.

To note about this clonotype: What it binds is unknown.

The clonotype originates from a young woman in good health. The sample consisted of blood. The chain carries TRBV12-3 or TRBV12-4 and TRBJ1-2; D call uncertain. The CDR3 DNA follows: TGTGCCAGCAGCCTCAATGGGGATGGCTACACCTTC. Its translation is CASSLNGDGYTF.